This record concerns one T cell receptor beta chain sequence. This record comes from a study of identical twins. Each CDR3 protein gets one entry after TCRdb re-called the 5' RACE reads with MiXCR. The sample has roughly 1.6 million distinct CDR3 sequences, less than 35% seen once. This receptor was taken from a newborn girl in good health. Sample: cord blood.

CDR3 sequence: CASSQDWIVTDTQYF. The CDR3 nucleotides read TGTGCCAGCAGCCAAGACTGGATAGTCACAGATACGCAGTATTTT. The rearrangement links TRBV4-2 to TRBJ2-3; unclear D gene. The CDR3 is made up of 15 amino acids. Deletions cut 0 bases from V and 2 bases from J, with 9 bases between. The germline V gene encodes CDR1 LGHNA and CDR2 YNFKEQ.